The rows below give T cell receptor beta chains drawn from one sample of a study of T-cell memory formation after mild COVID-19. Each CDR3 protein gets one entry after TCRdb re-called the 5' RACE reads with MiXCR. The data hold 430,000 or so distinct CDR3 sequences, with nearly 25% observed a single time. The specimen sequenced was PBMCs or a T cell subset sorted from them (not recorded which). These receptors all stem from an adult woman who had mild COVID-19 (a few samples of this study predate the infection). Cell type and time point are not known. The CDR3 runs from the conserved cysteine through the conserved F or W. D genes are given only for firm matches. The size field is filled for only some rows; it gives once, few, many or a size class.

CDR3 length,clone size,V gene,D gene,J gene,CDR3 DNA,CDR3 protein
13,NA,TRBV7-2,NA,TRBJ1-1,TGTGCCAGCTTATCTTGGGAGGAGGATGAAGCTTTCTTT,CASLSWEEDEAFF
13,NA,TRBV24-1,NA,TRBJ1-1,TGTGCCACCAACCGAGCAGGCGGGACTGAAGCTTTCTTT,CATNRAGGTEAFF
18,NA,TRBV2,TRBD2,TRBJ2-2,TGTGCCAGCAGTGGGGTAGCGGGGGGTTTCAAGAACACCGGGGAGCTGTTTTTT,CASSGVAGGFKNTGELFF
16,NA,TRBV19,NA,TRBJ1-5,TGTGCCAGTAGTACCCCCGGAGGGGGGAGCAATCAGCCCCAGCATTTT,CASSTPGGGSNQPQHF
15,NA,TRBV7-3,NA,TRBJ2-3,TGTGCCAGCAGCTTAAGTGGACTCAGCACAGATACGCAGTATTTT,CASSLSGLSTDTQYF
10,NA,TRBV6-1,NA,TRBJ2-7,TGTGCCAGCAGTGCGTTAGAGCAGTACTTC,CASSALEQYF
14,few,TRBV20-1,TRBD1,TRBJ2-3,TGCAGTCCTCACAGGGGGCGAAGCACAGATACGCAGTATTTT,CSPHRGRSTDTQYF
15,NA,TRBV20-1,NA,TRBJ2-2,TGCAGTGCTAGAGAGGCTGGGGTGGGCACCGGGGAGCTGTTTTTT,CSAREAGVGTGELFF
15,few,TRBV7-2,TRBD1,TRBJ2-7,TGTGCCAGCAGCCGTCGCGTAGGGGGCTCGTACGAGCAGTACTTC,CASSRRVGGSYEQYF
15,few,TRBV24-1,NA,TRBJ2-7,TGTGCCACCAGTGACGGATCGCAGGGCTCCTACGAGCAGTACTTC,CATSDGSQGSYEQYF
17,NA,TRBV7-6,NA,TRBJ2-1,TGTGCCAGCAGTCTCCGGGACGTAAGAAGACTTTACAATGAGCAGTTCTTC,CASSLRDVRRLYNEQFF
12,NA,TRBV20-1,TRBD1,TRBJ2-1,TGCAGTGTTGCCCAGGGGGCGAATGAGCAGTTCTTC,CSVAQGANEQFF
10,few,TRBV7-9,TRBD1,TRBJ2-1,TGTGCCAGCAGTCTGACAGGGCCGTTCTTC,CASSLTGPFF
15,few,TRBV5-1,TRBD1,TRBJ2-7,TGCGCCAGCACCCTGTGGGGACAGGGAACCTACGAGCAGTACTTC,CASTLWGQGTYEQYF
13,few,TRBV25-1,NA,TRBJ2-7,TGTGCCAGCAGTTCCACTAAGACAGCAATCTTCTACTTC,CASSSTKTAIFYF
15,few,TRBV5-4,NA,TRBJ1-1,TGTGCCAGCAGCTTGGTCGGGAGACCGAACACTGAAGCTTTCTTT,CASSLVGRPNTEAFF
15,NA,TRBV5-1,TRBD2,TRBJ2-1,TGCGCCAGCAGGCGTGCGGGGGGGCCAGAGAATGAGCAGTTCTTC,CASRRAGGPENEQFF
19,NA,TRBV4-1,TRBD1,TRBJ1-5,TGCGCCAGCAGCCACCCCACTCGACAGGGGGCATCTAGCAATCAGCCCCAGCATTTT,CASSHPTRQGASSNQPQHF
17,NA,TRBV24-1,TRBD1,TRBJ1-2,TGTGCCACCAGTGACAATAACCCGGGACAGGGGTTCTATGGCTACACCTTC,CATSDNNPGQGFYGYTF
13,few,TRBV24-1,TRBD1,TRBJ2-5,TGTGCCACCAGTAAGACAGGGAAAGAGACCCAGTACTTC,CATSKTGKETQYF
14,NA,TRBV2,NA,TRBJ1-1,TGTGCCAGCATACGGACAGAACTGAACACTGAAGCTTTCTTT,CASIRTELNTEAFF
15,few,TRBV4-2,NA,TRBJ2-7,TGTGCCAGCCGCTCGGGACCGAACGCAGCCTACGAGCAGTACTTC,CASRSGPNAAYEQYF